The source of this TCR beta chain is a study of CXCR3-negative and CXCR3-positive naive CD8 T cells. Regarding the study as a whole: The study found more hydrophobic TRB CDR3s in CXCR3-positive naive cells than in CXCR3-negative naive cells. Naive CXCR3-positive and CXCR3-negative cells shared TRBV-TRBJ usage; memory cells diverged.

The TRB libraries of cDNA were built by UMI-labeled 5' RACE. Reprocessing the 5' RACE reads, TCRdb reports a single entry for every CDR3 protein and omits DNA. This specimen shows over 50,000 distinct CDR3 sequences; the ten leading clones hold approximately 0.8%. With regard to this clonotype: The target antigen is unknown.

Naive CD8+ T cells were CD45RO-CCR7+CD27+CD95-. The sample was naive CXCR3+ CD8+ T cells from blood. Described subset: CD45RO-CCR7+CD27+CD95- naive CD8+ T cells expressing CXCR3 (TNR3+). The TCR comes from a human donor in good health. Some clones in this sample may be carry-over from other donors' samples.

The CDR3 protein is CSARDLEGHQPQHF. V usage is TRBV20-1 and J usage is TRBJ1-5. Germline V gene lookup returns CDR1 DFQATT and CDR2 SNEGSKA (reference sequence). This CDR3 contains 14 residues.